A selection of T cell receptor beta chains follows, all from one sample in a study of T-cell memory formation after mild COVID-19. A single record per CDR3 protein comes from TCRdb applying MiXCR to the 5' RACE reads. The table shows over 300,000 distinct CDR3 sequences, with approximately 22% occurring only once. The sequenced sample was PBMCs or a T cell subset sorted from them (not recorded which). Receptor source: a man aged 18 to 35 who had mild COVID-19 (a few samples of this study predate the infection). Cell type and time point are not known. The CDR3 runs from the conserved cysteine through the conserved F or W. D genes are given only for firm matches. Clone size is shown for a subset of rows, as once, few, many or a class of expanded clone.

d_call	clone_size	j_call	v_call	cdr3_aa	cdr3_nt
-	-	TRBJ2-6	TRBV28	CASSLGSPAGANVLTF	TGTGCCAGCAGTTTAGGGTCCCCGGCTGGGGCCAACGTCCTGACTTTC
-	many	TRBJ2-7	TRBV20-1	CSAPSLGSYEQYF	TGCAGTGCCCCGTCCCTTGGCTCCTACGAGCAGTACTTC
-	few	TRBJ2-3	TRBV5-1	CASSFKVRAGASSTDTQYF	TGCGCCAGCAGCTTCAAAGTGCGGGCGGGGGCCTCTAGCACAGATACGCAGTATTTT
TRBD2	few	TRBJ2-5	TRBV7-2	CASSSRTSGGWETQYF	TGTGCCAGCAGCTCGAGGACTAGCGGGGGTTGGGAGACCCAGTACTTC
-	-	TRBJ1-1	TRBV28	CASSFQGKGAFF	TGTGCCAGCAGTTTTCAGGGGAAAGGAGCTTTCTTT
-	-	TRBJ1-1	TRBV25-1	CASSERLGGPNTEAFF	TGTGCCAGCAGTGAAAGATTGGGCGGACCGAACACTGAAGCTTTCTTT
TRBD1	few	TRBJ2-2	TRBV5-1	CASSLGTAQTGELFF	TGCGCCAGCAGCTTAGGGACAGCCCAAACCGGGGAGCTGTTTTTT
-	-	TRBJ1-1	TRBV18	CASSPPASYRTEAFF	TGTGCCAGCTCACCGCCCGCCTCCTATCGCACTGAAGCTTTCTTT
TRBD1	few	TRBJ1-2	TRBV3-1	CASSYNQGGSYGYTF	TGTGCCAGCAGTTACAACCAGGGGGGAAGCTATGGCTACACCTTC
-	-	TRBJ1-6	TRBV9	CASSTHGGGSPLHF	TGTGCCAGCAGCACTCACGGGGGGGGTTCACCCCTCCACTTT
TRBD2	few	TRBJ2-6	TRBV7-8	CASSLREAGANVLTF	TGTGCCAGCAGCTTACGGGAGGCTGGGGCCAACGTCCTGACTTTC
-	-	TRBJ2-1	TRBV6-2/TRBV6-3	CASRITRYDEQFF	TGTGCCAGCAGAATTACTAGATACGATGAGCAGTTCTTC
TRBD1	many	TRBJ2-1	TRBV6-5	CASSLGQSSYNEQFF	TGTGCCAGCTCACTGGGACAGAGCTCCTACAATGAGCAGTTCTTC
-	-	TRBJ1-5	TRBV6-5	CASSYGQEVDQPQHF	TGTGCCAGCAGTTACGGGCAGGAGGTAGATCAGCCCCAGCATTTT
-	-	TRBJ2-1	TRBV9	CASSVAGTSYNEQFF	TGTGCCAGCAGCGTAGCGGGGACTTCTTACAATGAGCAGTTCTTC
TRBD1	-	TRBJ2-3	TRBV12-3/TRBV12-4	CASSPGQGRGYDTQYF	TGTGCCAGCAGTCCGGGACAGGGGCGCGGGTACGATACGCAGTATTTT
-	few	TRBJ2-7	TRBV29-1	CSGQTGTYEQYF	TGCAGCGGACAGACCGGAACCTACGAGCAGTACTTC
TRBD2	-	TRBJ2-3	TRBV15	CATSRGLAGGTDTQYF	TGTGCCACCAGCAGAGGACTAGCGGGGGGCACAGATACGCAGTATTTT
TRBD1	-	TRBJ1-5	TRBV5-6	CASSLAGGTGPNQPQHF	TGTGCCAGCAGCTTGGCCGGTGGGACAGGGCCCAATCAGCCCCAGCATTTT
-	few	TRBJ1-5	TRBV4-1	CASSQVWQGRNQPQHF	TGCGCCAGCAGCCAAGTGTGGCAGGGGCGTAATCAGCCCCAGCATTTT
TRBD1	few	TRBJ2-1	TRBV20-1	CSARAPDRVYNEQFF	TGCAGTGCTAGAGCCCCGGACAGGGTCTACAATGAGCAGTTCTTC
TRBD1	few	TRBJ1-4	TRBV4-1	CASSQDRVGEKLFF	TGCGCCAGCAGCCAGGACAGGGTGGGGGAAAAACTGTTTTTT
-	-	TRBJ1-1	TRBV7-2	CASSSAAGRTEAFF	TGTGCCAGCAGCTCAGCGGCAGGGCGGACTGAAGCTTTCTTT
-	few	TRBJ2-1	TRBV3-1	CASSPWGDDQYNEQFF	TGTGCCAGCAGTCCTTGGGGGGACGATCAGTACAATGAGCAGTTCTTC
TRBD1	few	TRBJ1-3	TRBV4-2	CASSQLQGVLGNTIYF	TGTGCCAGCAGCCAGCTACAGGGGGTTCTCGGAAACACCATATATTTT
-	-	TRBJ2-2	TRBV13	CASSLEQGELFF	TGTGCCAGCAGCTTAGAACAGGGGGAGCTGTTTTTT
-	few	TRBJ2-3	TRBV7-2	CASETYRTDTQYF	TGTGCCAGCGAGACTTATCGCACAGATACGCAGTATTTT
-	few	TRBJ2-1	TRBV7-9	CASSFSAYNEQFF	TGTGCCAGCAGCTTTTCAGCCTACAATGAGCAGTTCTTC
-	-	TRBJ2-3	TRBV5-5	CASSQAAGRDTQYF	TGTGCCAGCAGCCAAGCTGCTGGGAGAGATACGCAGTATTTT
-	-	TRBJ1-2	TRBV4-3	CASSQEEWDYGYTF	TGCGCCAGCAGCCAAGAGGAGTGGGACTATGGCTACACCTTC
-	few	TRBJ2-1	TRBV15	CATSRDRATNEQFF	TGTGCCACCAGCAGAGATCGAGCGACGAATGAGCAGTTCTTC